A selection of T cell receptor beta chains follows, all from one sample in a study of T cell repertoires in cytomegalovirus infection. In TCRdb, the reads were re-called with MiXCR into one record per CDR3 protein. Seen here are some 250,000 distinct CDR3 sequences, 9.1% observed once, and the top ten hold approximately 15%. Sequencing was done on a sample of PBMCs. Receptors originate from a human donor in good health (CMV status not recorded). Some clones in this sample may be carry-over from other donors' samples. Each CDR3 is given with its conserved first and last residue. Fields, in order: V gene, D gene, clone size, J gene, CDR3 DNA, CDR3 protein. The D gene is left open where the match is weak. The listing skips clone size in some rows; elsewhere it reads once, few, many or a size class.

V: TRBV20-1; D: -; size: many; J: TRBJ2-3; DNA: TGCAGTGCTAGAGTTCCGTCCGTAGGCACAGATACGCAGTATTTT; CDR3: CSARVPSVGTDTQYF
V: TRBV29-1; D: -; size: -; J: TRBJ2-7; DNA: TGCAGCGTTGTGGCTCCACCCTACGAGCAGTACTTC; CDR3: CSVVAPPYEQYF
V: TRBV6-1; D: -; size: many; J: TRBJ1-1; DNA: TGTGCCAGCAGTGAAAGGTCCGGGACAGAAGCTTTCTTT; CDR3: CASSERSGTEAFF
V: TRBV10-3; D: -; size: -; J: TRBJ2-7; DNA: TGTGCCATTAAAGAAGCAGGGGAGAACTACGAGCAGTACTTC; CDR3: CAIKEAGENYEQYF
V: TRBV6-1; D: -; size: many; J: TRBJ1-5; DNA: TGTGCCAGCCTGCCGGGACGGATGATCAATCAGCCCCAGCATTTT; CDR3: CASLPGRMINQPQHF
V: TRBV7-8; D: -; size: many; J: TRBJ1-1; DNA: TGTGCCAGCAGCCTAGGAATAACTGAAGCTTTCTTT; CDR3: CASSLGITEAFF
V: TRBV19; D: -; size: many; J: TRBJ2-5; DNA: TGTGCCAGCGGACTCCCAGGAGAGACCCAGTACTTC; CDR3: CASGLPGETQYF
V: TRBV11-3; D: -; size: many; J: TRBJ2-5; DNA: TGTGCCAGCAGAGACCAAGAGACCCAGTACTTC; CDR3: CASRDQETQYF
V: TRBV20-1; D: -; size: many; J: TRBJ1-5; DNA: TGCAGTGCCTCAAATTTGGGGCCCAACAATCAGCCCCAGCATTTT; CDR3: CSASNLGPNNQPQHF
V: TRBV7-2; D: -; size: many; J: TRBJ2-1; DNA: TGTGCCAGCAGCGTAACAGCCCTCAATGAGCAGTTCTTC; CDR3: CASSVTALNEQFF
V: TRBV7-8; D: -; size: -; J: TRBJ2-5; DNA: TGTGCCAGCAGCTTACTAGCGTCGGAAGAGACCCAGTACTTC; CDR3: CASSLLASEETQYF
V: TRBV7-2; D: TRBD1; size: many; J: TRBJ1-1; DNA: TGTGCCAGCAGCTCGGGACAGCCAGCCACTGAAGCTTTCTTT; CDR3: CASSSGQPATEAFF
V: TRBV5-1; D: TRBD2; size: -; J: TRBJ2-7; DNA: TGCGCCAGCAGCATGGGACTAGCGGGAGCCGAGCAGTACTTC; CDR3: CASSMGLAGAEQYF
V: TRBV3-1; D: TRBD1; size: many; J: TRBJ1-2; DNA: TGTGCCAGCAGCCCCCAACAGGGGGCGCGGAATGGCTACACCTTC; CDR3: CASSPQQGARNGYTF
V: TRBV19; D: -; size: few; J: TRBJ2-1; DNA: TGTGCCAGTACCCCTGCCAGAAGCCTCTCCTACAATGAGCAGTTCTTC; CDR3: CASTPARSLSYNEQFF
V: TRBV5-1; D: TRBD2; size: many; J: TRBJ2-5; DNA: TGCGCCAGCAGCTTACTAGCGGGAGAAGAGACCCAGTACTTC; CDR3: CASSLLAGEETQYF
V: TRBV7-2; D: -; size: many; J: TRBJ1-1; DNA: TGTGCCAGCAGCTGGGTGACGAACACTGAAGCTTTCTTT; CDR3: CASSWVTNTEAFF
V: TRBV6-2/TRBV6-3; D: TRBD1; size: many; J: TRBJ2-1; DNA: TGTGCCAGCAGTTATGGGACAGGGGGCGGTAAGCAGTTCTTC; CDR3: CASSYGTGGGKQFF
V: TRBV28; D: TRBD1; size: -; J: TRBJ2-7; DNA: TGTGCCAGCAGTTTAGGGGCCGGGACAGCGAACTACGAGCAGTACTTC; CDR3: CASSLGAGTANYEQYF
V: TRBV12-3/TRBV12-4; D: TRBD1; size: medium-sized; J: TRBJ1-5; DNA: TGTGCCAGCAGTCCCCCCGGACAGGCAGGGAATCAGCCCCAGCATTTT; CDR3: CASSPPGQAGNQPQHF
V: TRBV5-1; D: -; size: few; J: TRBJ1-1; DNA: TGCGCCAGCAGCTTGGAACCCATGAGTGGCACTGAAGCTTTCTTT; CDR3: CASSLEPMSGTEAFF
V: TRBV6-1; D: -; size: few; J: TRBJ1-1; DNA: TGTGCCAGCAGTGAACGAGGAGGGTTGGGAACTGAAGCTTTCTTT; CDR3: CASSERGGLGTEAFF